The subject of this entry is one T cell receptor (beta chain). Its antigen is not known. This CDR3 region has 15 residues. Germline values: CDR1 SNHLY, CDR2 FYNNEI. V lost 8 bases to trimming and J lost 4 bases, with 19 bases between them. In the PCR, 60 Vbeta and 13 Jbeta primers were used. The method was immunoSEQ multiplex PCR; TCRdb's version includes in-frame clones alone and lacks a portion of them. This table holds 100,000 to 150,000 clones. This specimen comes from a study of cytomegalovirus exposure and HLA in healthy donors. Whole-study results and caveats: In a later analysis, TCR beta V- and J-gene trimming was associated with a missense DCLRE1C variant. Several of the most significant clusters appeared linked to common viral pathogens, based on a later analysis.

Sequencing was carried out using PBMCs. This clonotype was sampled from a man aged 18-30 years in good health and CMV-seronegative. The chain is built from TRBV2 and TRBJ2-3; possibly TRBD2 for D (6 bases). DNA for the CDR3: TGTGCCAGCCTCAGTAGGGCAGGGAGGCCAGATACGCAGTATTTT. This encodes CASLSRAGRPDTQYF.